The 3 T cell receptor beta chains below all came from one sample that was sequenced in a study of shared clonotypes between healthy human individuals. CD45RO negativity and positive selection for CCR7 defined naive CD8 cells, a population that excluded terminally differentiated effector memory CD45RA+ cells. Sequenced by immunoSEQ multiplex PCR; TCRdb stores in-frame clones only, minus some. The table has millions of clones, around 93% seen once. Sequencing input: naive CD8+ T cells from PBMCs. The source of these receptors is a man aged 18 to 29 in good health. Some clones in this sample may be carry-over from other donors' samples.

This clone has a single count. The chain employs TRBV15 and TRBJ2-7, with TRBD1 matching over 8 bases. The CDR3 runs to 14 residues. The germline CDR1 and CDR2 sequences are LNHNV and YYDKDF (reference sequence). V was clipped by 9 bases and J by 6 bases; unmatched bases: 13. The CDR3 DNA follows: TGTGCCACTAGTCTTGGGACAGGACGTTCCGAGCAGTACTTC. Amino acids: CATSLGTGRSEQYF.

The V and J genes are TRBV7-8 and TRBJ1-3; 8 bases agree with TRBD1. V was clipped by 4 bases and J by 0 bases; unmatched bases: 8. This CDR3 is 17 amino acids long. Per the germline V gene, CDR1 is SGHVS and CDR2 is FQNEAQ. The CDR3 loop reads CASSSDRGAFSGNTIYF. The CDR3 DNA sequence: TGTGCCAGCAGCTCCGACAGGGGCGCCTTCTCTGGAAACACCATATATTTT.

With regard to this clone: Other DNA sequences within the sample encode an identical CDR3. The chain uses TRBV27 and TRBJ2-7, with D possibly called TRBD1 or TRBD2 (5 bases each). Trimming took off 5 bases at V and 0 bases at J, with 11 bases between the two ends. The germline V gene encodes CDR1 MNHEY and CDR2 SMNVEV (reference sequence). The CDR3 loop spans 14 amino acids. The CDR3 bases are TGTGCCAGCAGTCTCCGGGACCGCTCCTACGAGCAGTACTTC. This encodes CASSLRDRSYEQYF.